Presented here are 2 T cell receptor beta chains from one specimen sequenced in a study of blood T cells in healthy people across ages. Then a second PCR, running roughly 7 to 11 cycles, was carried out with a sample-barcoded 5' primer and a J-beta primer mix. MiXCR, run by TCRdb on the 5' RACE reads, gives a single entry per CDR3 protein. The sample lists about 700,000 distinct CDR3 sequences, about a third seen once, with just over 15% in the top ten. Sequenced: blood. The receptor source for this set is a woman older than 75 in good health.

This chain links TRBV30 with TRBJ1-1, with D possibly matching TRBD1 (6 bases). Germline V gene data show CDR1 as GTSNPN and CDR2 as SVGIG (reference sequence). This CDR3 region has 14 residues. Trimming pared 2 bases from V and 0 bases from J, leaving 10 bases between. This chain's CDR3 is CAWSLGQMNTEAFF. DNA of the CDR3: TGTGCCTGGAGTTTGGGACAAATGAACACTGAAGCTTTCTTT.

This clonotype appeared a few times. The chain has TRBV6-6 and TRBJ1-1, with D perhaps TRBD1 (5 bases). Germline CDR1 is MNHNY and CDR2 is SVGAGI (reference sequence). The CDR3 has 14 amino acids. Trimming left V 7 bases short and J 0 bases short, with 12 bases between. CDR3 region: CASTERQMNTEAFF. In DNA, the CDR3 is TGTGCCAGCACCGAGAGACAGATGAACACTGAAGCTTTCTTT.